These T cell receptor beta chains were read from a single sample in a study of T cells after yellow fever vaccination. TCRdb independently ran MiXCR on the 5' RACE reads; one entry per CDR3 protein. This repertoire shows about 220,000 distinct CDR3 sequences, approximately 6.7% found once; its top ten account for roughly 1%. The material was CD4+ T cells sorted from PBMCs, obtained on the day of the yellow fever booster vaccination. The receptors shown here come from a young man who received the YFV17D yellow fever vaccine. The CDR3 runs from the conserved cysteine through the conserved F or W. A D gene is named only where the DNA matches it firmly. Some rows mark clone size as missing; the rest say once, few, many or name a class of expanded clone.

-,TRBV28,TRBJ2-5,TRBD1,TGTGCCAGCAGCCCCCCTCGGACAGGGGTGCACCAAGAGACCCAGTACTTC,CASSPPRTGVHQETQYF
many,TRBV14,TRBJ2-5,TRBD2,TGTGCCAGCAGCCCAAATAGCGGGAGGCTGGGGACCCAGTACTTC,CASSPNSGRLGTQYF
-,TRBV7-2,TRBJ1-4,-,TGTGTCAGCAGCTTAACCCGGGGGCCCACTAATGAAAAACTGTTTTTT,CVSSLTRGPTNEKLFF
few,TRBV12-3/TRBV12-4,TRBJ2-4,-,TGTGCCAGCAGTCTAGAGTCGTTTGGGGGCATTCAGTACTTC,CASSLESFGGIQYF
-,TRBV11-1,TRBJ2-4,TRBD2,TGTGCCAGCAGCCCCCGTGGGACTAGCGGGAGTCTGCTGGGCAAAAACATTCAGTACTTC,CASSPRGTSGSLLGKNIQYF
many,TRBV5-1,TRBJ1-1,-,TGCGCCAGCAGCTTCTGGTTTAGGGAGGGGGGCCCGAACACTGAAGCTTTCTTT,CASSFWFREGGPNTEAFF
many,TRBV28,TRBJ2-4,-,TGTGCCAGCAGCATTCGGGACCCCGCCAAAAACATTCAGTACTTC,CASSIRDPAKNIQYF
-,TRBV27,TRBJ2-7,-,TGTGCCAGCGGACCTGGTTACGAGCAGTACTTC,CASGPGYEQYF
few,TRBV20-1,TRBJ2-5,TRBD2,TGCAGTGCTACCGGGACTAGCGGGAGAGAGACCCAGTACTTC,CSATGTSGRETQYF
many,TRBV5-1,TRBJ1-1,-,TGCGCCAGCAGCTTGGGGGCGGGGGACTACACTGAAGCTTTCTTT,CASSLGAGDYTEAFF
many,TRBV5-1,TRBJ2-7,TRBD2,TGCGCCAGCAGCCCGCGGACTAGCGGGGCATACGAGCAGTACTTC,CASSPRTSGAYEQYF
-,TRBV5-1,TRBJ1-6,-,TGCGCCAGCACCAAGACAGATAATTCACCCCTCCACTTT,CASTKTDNSPLHF
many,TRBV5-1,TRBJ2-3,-,TGCGCCAGCAGCCCATACAACACTTATACGCAGTATTTT,CASSPYNTYTQYF
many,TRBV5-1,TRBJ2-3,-,TGCGCCAGCAGCTTGGTAGATAGCACAGATACGCAGTATTTT,CASSLVDSTDTQYF
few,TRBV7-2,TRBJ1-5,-,TGTGCCAGCAGCCTACTTAGGAATCAGCCCCAGCATTTT,CASSLLRNQPQHF
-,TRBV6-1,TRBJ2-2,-,TGTGCCAGCACGAAAGGGGCTCTTGTCACCGGGGAGCTGTTTTTT,CASTKGALVTGELFF
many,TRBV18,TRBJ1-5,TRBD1,TGCGCCAGCAGTCCGGACAGGGATCAGCCCCAGCATTTT,CASSPDRDQPQHF
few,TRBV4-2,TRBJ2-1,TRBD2,TGTGCCAGCAGCCAAGATCTTGCGCTAGCGGGAAAGGGAGGCTACAATGAGCAGTTCTTC,CASSQDLALAGKGGYNEQFF
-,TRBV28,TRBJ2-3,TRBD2,TGTGCCAGCGTCGCGGGGGGCAGCACAGATACGCAGTATTTT,CASVAGGSTDTQYF
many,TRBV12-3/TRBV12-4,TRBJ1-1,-,TGTGCCAGCAGTTTAACCTGGGGAGCTTTCTTT,CASSLTWGAFF
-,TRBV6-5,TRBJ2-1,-,TGTGCCAGCAGTTATTGGGGGGATACGAATGAGCAGTTCTTC,CASSYWGDTNEQFF
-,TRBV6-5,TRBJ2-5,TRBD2,TGTGCCAGCAGTTACTTTGCGGGAGGTTTACGAGAGACCCAGTACTTC,CASSYFAGGLRETQYF
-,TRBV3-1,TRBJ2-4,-,TGTGCCAGCAGCCTTGGGACTTTCGGAGACATTCAGTACTTC,CASSLGTFGDIQYF
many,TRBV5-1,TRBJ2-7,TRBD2,TGCGCCAGCAGCTTGGCAGCGGGAGAGGGCGAGCAGTACTTC,CASSLAAGEGEQYF
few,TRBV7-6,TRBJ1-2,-,TGTGCCAGCTCCTTAACGTCGGACTATGGCTACACCTTC,CASSLTSDYGYTF
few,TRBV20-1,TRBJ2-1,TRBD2,TGCAGTGTGACTAGCGGGATACCAAGGGAGCAGTTCTTC,CSVTSGIPREQFF
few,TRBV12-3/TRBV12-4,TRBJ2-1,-,TGTGCCAGCAGAATCGGGACCCCGAGTGGAGAGCAGTTCTTC,CASRIGTPSGEQFF
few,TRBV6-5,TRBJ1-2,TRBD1,TGTGCCAGCAGTTCGGACAGGAGCTATGGCTACACCTTC,CASSSDRSYGYTF
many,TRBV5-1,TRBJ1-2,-,TGCGCCAGCAGCTTGGACCGGTTAACTAACTATGGCTACACCTTC,CASSLDRLTNYGYTF
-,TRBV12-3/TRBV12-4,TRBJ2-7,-,TGTGCCTGCTGTCCCCCCCCGGGGGCGGGCGTGAGTCGATCCTACGAGCAGTACTTC,CACCPPPGAGVSRSYEQYF
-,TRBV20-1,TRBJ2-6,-,TGCAGTGCAGGATCTTCCCACCTCTCTGGGGCCAACGTCCTGACTTTC,CSAGSSHLSGANVLTF
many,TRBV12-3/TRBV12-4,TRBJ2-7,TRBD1,TGTGCCAGCAGACACACAGGGGGCCGGGAGCAGTACTTC,CASRHTGGREQYF
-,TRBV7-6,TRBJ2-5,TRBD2,TGTGCCAGCAGCGCCCGACTAGCGGGAGTGAGGGAGACCCAGTACTTC,CASSARLAGVRETQYF
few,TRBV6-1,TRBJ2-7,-,TGTGCCAGCGCGCGGTACGAGTTCTACGAGCAGTACTTC,CASARYEFYEQYF
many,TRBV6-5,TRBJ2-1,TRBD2,TGTGCCAGCAGTTACCAGAGCGGGACCGGGAACAACGAGCAGTTCTTC,CASSYQSGTGNNEQFF
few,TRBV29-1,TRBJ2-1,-,TGCAGCGTTGAGTCCATTGGTGTTGACAGATACAATGAGCAGTTCTTC,CSVESIGVDRYNEQFF
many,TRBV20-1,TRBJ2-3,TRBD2,TGCAGTGCTAGTTTAGCGGGAGGCACAGATACGCAGTATTTT,CSASLAGGTDTQYF
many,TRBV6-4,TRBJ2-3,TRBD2,TGTGCCAGCAGGCCGACGGGACTAGCGGGAGGGCCCGGCACAGATACGCAGTATTTT,CASRPTGLAGGPGTDTQYF
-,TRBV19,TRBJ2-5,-,TGTGCCAGTAGTGCAGGGACACCTCGAGAGACCCAGTACTTC,CASSAGTPRETQYF
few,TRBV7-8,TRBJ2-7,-,TGTGCCAGCAGCTCAACAGGGCTTGTGGGAGACGAGCAGTACTTC,CASSSTGLVGDEQYF
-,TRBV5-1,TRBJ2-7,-,TGCGCCAGCAGCATCCGGTCGGGGAGTTACGAGCAGTACTTC,CASSIRSGSYEQYF
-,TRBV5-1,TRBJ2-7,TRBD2,TGCGCCAGCAGCACGACTAGCGGGAGTACGTACGAGCAGTACTTC,CASSTTSGSTYEQYF
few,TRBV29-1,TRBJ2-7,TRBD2,TGCAGCGTGGGCGGACTAGCGGGAGTGGGCTCCTACGAGCAGTACTTC,CSVGGLAGVGSYEQYF
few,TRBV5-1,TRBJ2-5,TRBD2,TGCGCCAGCAGCTTACGGACTAGCGGGAGGGCCTCAAGAGAGACCCAGTACTTC,CASSLRTSGRASRETQYF
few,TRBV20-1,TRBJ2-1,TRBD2,TGCAGTGCTAGAGTATCGGGGGGTCTAGCGGGGTACAATGAGCAGTTCTTC,CSARVSGGLAGYNEQFF
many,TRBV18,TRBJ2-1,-,TGTGCCAGCTCACCACAGGAGGGGGTTTACAATGAGCAGTTCTTC,CASSPQEGVYNEQFF
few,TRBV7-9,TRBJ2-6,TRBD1,TGTGCCAGCAGCTTAGGGGACAGATTCTCTGGGGCCAACGTCCTGACTTTC,CASSLGDRFSGANVLTF
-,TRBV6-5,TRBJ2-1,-,TGTGCCAGCAGTTACTCGGGTGGGGGACCCCAGTTCTTC,CASSYSGGGPQFF
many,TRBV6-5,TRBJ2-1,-,TGTGCCAGCAATCGGGTTTCCTACAATGAGCAGTTCTTC,CASNRVSYNEQFF
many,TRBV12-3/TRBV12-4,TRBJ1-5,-,TGTGCCAGCAGTTTAGTGGGCGGTAATCAGCCCCAGCATTTT,CASSLVGGNQPQHF
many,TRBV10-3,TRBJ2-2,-,TGTGCCATCAGTGAGGGGGCTGACACCGGGGAGCTGTTTTTT,CAISEGADTGELFF
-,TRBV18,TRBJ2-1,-,TGTGCCAGCTCACCCCTTGTCAATGAGCAGTTCTTC,CASSPLVNEQFF
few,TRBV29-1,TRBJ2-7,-,TGCAGCGCTGGAAGGGAGTACGAGCAGTACTTC,CSAGREYEQYF
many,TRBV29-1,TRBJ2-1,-,TGCAGCGTTGTTAGTCTGAGGGGCACCCAGTTCTTC,CSVVSLRGTQFF
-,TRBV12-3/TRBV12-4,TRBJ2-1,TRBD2,TGTGCCAGCGGGACTAGCGGGACCAATGAGCAGTTCTTC,CASGTSGTNEQFF